This paragraph covers one T cell receptor (beta chain) sequence. Germline trimming cut 0 bases from V and 5 bases from J; bases unmatched to any gene: 11. This CDR3 is 18 amino acids long. From germline, CDR1 is SGHAT and CDR2 FQNNGV. TCRbeta library construction was performed incorporating unique molecular identifiers. TCRdb passed the PCR reads through MiXCR, listing each CDR3 protein once. The sample holds hundreds of thousands of distinct CDR3 sequences; approximately 29% are singletons and the top ten take approximately 2.3%. The data were obtained in a study of T-cell reconstitution after alpha-beta-depleted transplantation in children.

This TCR was recovered from a human donor who donated a stem cell graft to a child with aplastic anemia. The rearrangement joins TRBV11-2 to TRBJ2-7; 12 bases match TRBD2. The sample here was PBMCs from the stem cell graft donor, taken from the stem cell graft. This chain's CDR3 is CASSLDGLLTSGSHEQYF. The CDR3 DNA reads as TGTGCCAGCAGCTTAGACGGTTTGTTGACTAGCGGGAGCCACGAGCAGTACTTC.